The 5 T cell receptor beta chains listed next were all sequenced from one sample in a study of blood T cell repertoires in COVID-19. The protocol was immunoSEQ multiplex PCR, while the TCRdb copy is restricted to in-frame clones and leaves out a portion. The sample consists of over 150,000 clones, 70% to 90% of them appearing once. Sequenced: peripheral blood. Receptors originate from a man aged 55 to 69 with COVID-19, enrolled during active disease.

This sequence joins TRBV7-3 and TRBJ2-7, with 7 bases that match TRBD1. Germline values: CDR1 SGHTA, CDR2 FQGTGA. V shed 3 bases and J 2 bases; nucleotides not matched to a gene: 4. This CDR3 is 14 amino acids long. CDR3 bases: TGTGCCAGCAGCTTCCGGGACAGTACCTACGAGCAGTACTTC. Its protein product is CASSFRDSTYEQYF.

The chain employs TRBV7-6 and TRBJ1-1; D is uncertain. V dropped 1 base and J dropped 1 base, with 10 bases sitting between them. There are 15 residues in the CDR3. CDR1 SGHVS and CDR2 FNYEAQ come from the germline V gene. The CDR3 bases are TGTGCCAGCAGCTTAGATGAGAGGGCGAACACTGAAGCTTTCTTT. It translates to CASSLDERANTEAFF.

The chain couples TRBV18 to TRBJ2-5, with 7 bases that match TRBD1. The CDR3 spans 14 residues. CDR1 and CDR2 from the germline V gene are KGHSH and LQKENI. The V gene end was trimmed by 5 bases and the J gene end by 5 bases; junction bases not matched to a gene: 8. The DNA of the CDR3 is TGTGCCAGCTCAGAAACGACAGGGAGCGAGACCCAGTACTTC. This codes for CASSETTGSETQYF.

The chain recombines TRBV12-5 with TRBJ2-2; D ambiguous. In germline, CDR1 is LGHNT, CDR2 FRNRAP. The V end lost 2 bases, the J end lost 3 bases, and 7 bases lay between the germline ends. The CDR3 is 14 amino acids. CDR3 nucleotide sequence: TGTGCTAGTGGTTTGAAAACTGACACCGGGGAGCTGTTTTTT. Amino acids: CASGLKTDTGELFF.

V is TRBV2 and J is TRBJ1-3, with D tentatively TRBD1 (5 bases). V shed 8 bases and J shed 2 bases, with 10 bases lying between them. CDR1 and CDR2 from the germline V gene are SNHLY and FYNNEI. The CDR3 length is 13 residues. The CDR3 nucleotides read TGTGCCAGCGGGGGGGTCACTGGAAACACCATATATTTT. Encoded protein: CASGGVTGNTIYF. Variable domain in full (rest from reference TRBV2 and TRBJ1-3): EPEVTQTPSHQVTQMGQEVILRCVPISNHLYFYWYRQILGQKVEFLVSFYNNEISEKSEIFDDQFSVERPDGSNFTLKIRSTKLEDSAMYFCASGGVTGNTIYFGEGSWLTVV.